Listed here are 10 T cell receptor beta chains from one sample, sequenced in a study of control samples from healthy donors and cancer patients. Some clones are missing from TCRdb's copy, which holds only in-frame ones; the method was immunoSEQ multiplex PCR. The repertoire has approximately 80,000 clones, 91% of them found once; the top ten carry 15% to 19%. The sequenced sample was blood. Source of these receptors: a man younger than 40 in good health.

Regarding this clone: At one of its ends the junction is not consistent with the germline gene, which may arise from a read error. The chain couples TRBV24-1 to TRBJ2-5; D may be TRBD2 (6 bases). CDR1 and CDR2 (germline): KGHDR, SFDVKD. The CDR3 totals 13 residues. In nucleotides, the CDR3 is TGTGCCACCAGTGGAGGAGGGCAAGGGACCCAGTACTTC. As protein: CATSGGGQGTQYF.

This clone was seen only a few times. The chain employs TRBV21-1 and TRBJ1-5. TRBV21-1 is flagged as a pseudogene. The CDR3 has 14 residues. DNA of the CDR3: TGTGCCAGCAGCAAAGTAAGGGTAGATCAGCCCCAGCATTTT. It yields the protein CASSKVRVDQPQHF.

This chain links TRBV14 with TRBJ2-2; the D gene is possibly TRBD2 (5 bases). The length of the CDR3 is 16 residues. Germline CDR1 is SGHDN and CDR2 is FVKESK. V lost 8 bases, J lost 3 bases, and 19 bases lay in between. CDR3 in amino acids: CASAQRERLHTGELFF. The DNA for the CDR3 is TGTGCCAGCGCTCAAAGGGAGAGGTTGCACACCGGGGAGCTGTTTTTT.

This clone was picked up one time. The chain is built from TRBV13 and TRBJ2-7; the D gene is possibly TRBD1 (5 bases). V was cut by 2 bases and J by 2 bases, with 13 bases left in between. This CDR3 spans 15 amino acids. The germline gives CDR1 PRHDT, CDR2 FYEKMQ (reference sequence). CDR3 nucleotides: TGTGCCAGCAGCTTACGTCAGGGAACTGCCTACGAGCAGTACTTC. It encodes CASSLRQGTAYEQYF.

The rearrangement joins TRBV19 to TRBJ2-5, with TRBD2 matching over 9 bases. V shed 5 bases and J 5 bases; nucleotides not matched to a gene: 12. This CDR3 has 16 residues. Germline V lookup: CDR1 LNHDA, CDR2 SQIVND (reference sequence). For the CDR3, the DNA is TGTGCCAGTAGTCTGTCAGGTAGCGGGGGTGGGGAGACCCAGTACTTC. Encoded protein: CASSLSGSGGGETQYF.

The chain links TRBV4-3 to TRBJ2-7; D gene unclear. The germline CDR1 and CDR2 sequences are LGHNA and YSLEER. V shed 1 base and J shed 2 bases, with 9 bases lying between them. The CDR3 runs to 14 residues. CDR3 nucleotides: TGCGCCAGCAGCCAAGTTCAGGATGCCTACGAGCAGTACTTC. Translating gives CASSQVQDAYEQYF.

V gene TRBV6-5 combines with J gene TRBJ1-5, with a tentative D call TRBD1 (5 bases). The germline V gene has CDR1 MNHEY and CDR2 SVGAGI. V dropped 0 bases and J dropped 6 bases, with 9 bases sitting between them. The CDR3 spans 14 residues. The CDR3 region is CASSYSKGVQPQHF. The CDR3 nucleotides are TGTGCCAGCAGTTACTCGAAAGGGGTTCAGCCCCAGCATTTT.

The chain combines TRBV2 with TRBJ2-7; D is perhaps TRBD1 (6 bases). The CDR3 is 14 residues long. Trimming removed 7 bases at V and 3 bases at J, with 16 bases between. The germline V gene has CDR1 SNHLY and CDR2 FYNNEI. DNA for the CDR3: TGTGCCAGCAACCAAAAGGGGGACGGCTACGAGCAGTACTTC. The encoded protein is CASNQKGDGYEQYF.

The chain links TRBV27 to TRBJ2-1, with D maybe TRBD2 (5 bases). V lost 5 bases to trimming and J lost 0 bases, with 11 bases between them. This CDR3 is 15 amino acids long. CDR1 is MNHEY and CDR2 is SMNVEV in the germline V gene (reference sequence). CDR3 DNA sequence: TGTGCCAGCAGTCCCAGGAGGAGCTCCTACAATGAGCAGTTCTTC. This sequence encodes CASSPRRSSYNEQFF.

V and J are TRBV4-2 and TRBJ1-1, with a weak D call TRBD1 (5 bases). The germline V gene has CDR1 LGHNA and CDR2 YNFKEQ. Deletions cut 0 bases from V and 9 bases from J, with 23 bases between. The CDR3 extends over 17 amino acids. The CDR3 region has the DNA TGTGCCAGCAGCCAAGAAGGACGTGGGTCAGGGAGGGATCAAGCTTTCTTT. It is translated as CASSQEGRGSGRDQAFF.